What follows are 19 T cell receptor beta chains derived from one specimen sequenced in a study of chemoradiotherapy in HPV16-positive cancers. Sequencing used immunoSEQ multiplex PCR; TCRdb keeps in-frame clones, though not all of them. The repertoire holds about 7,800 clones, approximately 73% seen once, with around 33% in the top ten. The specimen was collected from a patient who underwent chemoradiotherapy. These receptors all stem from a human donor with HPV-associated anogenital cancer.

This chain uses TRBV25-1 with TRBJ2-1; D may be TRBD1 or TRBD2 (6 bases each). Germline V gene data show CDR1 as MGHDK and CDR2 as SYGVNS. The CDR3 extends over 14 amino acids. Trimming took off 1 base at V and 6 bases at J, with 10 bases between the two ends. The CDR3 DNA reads TGTGCCAGCAGTGAATTCGGGGGCGGCAATGAGCAGTTCTTC. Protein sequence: CASSEFGGGNEQFF.

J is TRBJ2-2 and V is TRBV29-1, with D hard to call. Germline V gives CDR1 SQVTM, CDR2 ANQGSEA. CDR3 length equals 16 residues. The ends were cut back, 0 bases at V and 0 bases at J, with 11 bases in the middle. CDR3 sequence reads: CSVEDRRFPNTGELFF. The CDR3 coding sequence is TGCAGCGTTGAAGATAGACGTTTTCCGAACACCGGGGAGCTGTTTTTT.

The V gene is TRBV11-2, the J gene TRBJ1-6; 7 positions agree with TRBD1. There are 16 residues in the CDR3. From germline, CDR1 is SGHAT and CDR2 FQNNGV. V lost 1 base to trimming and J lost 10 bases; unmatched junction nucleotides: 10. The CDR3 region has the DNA TGTGCCAGCAGCTTAGTAGGGGGCGCGGGTCGGTCACCCCTCCACTTT. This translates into CASSLVGGAGRSPLHF.

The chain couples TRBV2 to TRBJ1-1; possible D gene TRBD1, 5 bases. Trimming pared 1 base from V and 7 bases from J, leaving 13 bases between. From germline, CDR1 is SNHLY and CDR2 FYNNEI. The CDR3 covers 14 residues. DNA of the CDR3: TGTGCCAGCAGTGAAGATTGGCAGGGCGGTGAAGCTTTCTTT. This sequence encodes CASSEDWQGGEAFF.

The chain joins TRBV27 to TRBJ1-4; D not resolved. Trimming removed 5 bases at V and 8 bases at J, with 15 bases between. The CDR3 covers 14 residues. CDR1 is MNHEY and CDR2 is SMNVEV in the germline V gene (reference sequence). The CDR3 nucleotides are TGTGCCAGCAGTACGGACGGATTGAGGGAAAAACTGTTTTTT. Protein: CASSTDGLREKLFF.

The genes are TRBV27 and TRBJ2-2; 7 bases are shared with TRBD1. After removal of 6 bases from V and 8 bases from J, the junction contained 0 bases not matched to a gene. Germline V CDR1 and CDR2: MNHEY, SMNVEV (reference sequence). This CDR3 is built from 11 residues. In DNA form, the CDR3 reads TGTGCCAGCAGGACAGGGGGGGAGCTGTTTTTT. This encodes CASRTGGELFF.

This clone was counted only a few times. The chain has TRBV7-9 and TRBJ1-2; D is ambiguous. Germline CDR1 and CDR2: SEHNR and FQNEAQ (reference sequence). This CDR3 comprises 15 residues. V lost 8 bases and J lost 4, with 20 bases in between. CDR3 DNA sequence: TGTGCCAGCGGACTTTTTCGCTCGGAACTCTATGGCTACACCTTC. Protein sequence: CASGLFRSELYGYTF.

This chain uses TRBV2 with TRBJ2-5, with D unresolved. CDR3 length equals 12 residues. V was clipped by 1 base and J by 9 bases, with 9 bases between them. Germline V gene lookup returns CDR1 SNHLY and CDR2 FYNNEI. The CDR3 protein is CASSEGAPAQYF. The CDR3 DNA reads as TGTGCCAGCAGTGAAGGGGCCCCGGCCCAGTACTTC.

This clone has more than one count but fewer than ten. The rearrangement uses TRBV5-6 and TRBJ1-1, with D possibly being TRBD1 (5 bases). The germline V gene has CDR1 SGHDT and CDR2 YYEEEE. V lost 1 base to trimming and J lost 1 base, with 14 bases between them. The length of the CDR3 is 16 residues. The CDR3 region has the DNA TGTGCCAGCAGCTTGAGGAGACAGAGAAAGAACACTGAAGCTTTCTTT. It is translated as CASSLRRQRKNTEAFF.

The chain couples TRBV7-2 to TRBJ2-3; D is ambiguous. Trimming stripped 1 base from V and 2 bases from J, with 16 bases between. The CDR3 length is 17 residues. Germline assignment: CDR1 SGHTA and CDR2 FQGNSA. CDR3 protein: CASSLGGWIGLTDTQYF. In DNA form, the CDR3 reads TGTGCCAGCAGCTTAGGGGGATGGATTGGCCTCACAGATACGCAGTATTTT.

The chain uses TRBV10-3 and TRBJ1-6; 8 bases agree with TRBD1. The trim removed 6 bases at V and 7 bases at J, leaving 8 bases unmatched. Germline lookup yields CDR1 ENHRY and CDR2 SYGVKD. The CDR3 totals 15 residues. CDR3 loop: CAIRDDRGGNSPLHF. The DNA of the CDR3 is TGTGCCATCAGGGATGACAGGGGAGGGAATTCACCCCTCCACTTT.

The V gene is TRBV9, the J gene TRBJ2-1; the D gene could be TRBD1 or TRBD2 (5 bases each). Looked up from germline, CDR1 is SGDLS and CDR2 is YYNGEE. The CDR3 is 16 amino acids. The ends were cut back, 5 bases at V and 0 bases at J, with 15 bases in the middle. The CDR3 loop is CASSGGAATSYNEQFF. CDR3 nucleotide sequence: TGTGCCAGCAGTGGGGGAGCGGCCACCTCCTACAATGAGCAGTTCTTC.

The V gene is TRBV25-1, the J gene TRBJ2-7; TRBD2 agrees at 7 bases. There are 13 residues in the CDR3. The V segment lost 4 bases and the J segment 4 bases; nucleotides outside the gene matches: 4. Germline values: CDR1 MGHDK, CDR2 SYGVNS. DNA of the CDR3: TGTGCCAGCAGTGTCGCGGGAGCGTACGAGCAGTACTTC. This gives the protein CASSVAGAYEQYF.

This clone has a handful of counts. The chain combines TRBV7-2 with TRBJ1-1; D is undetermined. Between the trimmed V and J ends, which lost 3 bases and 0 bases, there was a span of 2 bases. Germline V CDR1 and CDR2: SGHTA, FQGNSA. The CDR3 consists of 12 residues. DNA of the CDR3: TGTGCCAGCAGCTTTGTGAACACTGAAGCTTTCTTT. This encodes CASSFVNTEAFF.

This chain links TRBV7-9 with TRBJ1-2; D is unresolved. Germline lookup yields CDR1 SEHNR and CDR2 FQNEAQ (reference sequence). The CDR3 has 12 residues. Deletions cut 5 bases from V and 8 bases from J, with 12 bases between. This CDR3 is CASSPDDDGYTF. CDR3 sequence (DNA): TGTGCCAGCAGCCCGGACGATGACGGCTACACCTTC.

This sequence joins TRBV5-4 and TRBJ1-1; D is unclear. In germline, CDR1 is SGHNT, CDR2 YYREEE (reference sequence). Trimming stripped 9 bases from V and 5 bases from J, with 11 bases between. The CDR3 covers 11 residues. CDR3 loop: CAIPVGTEAFF. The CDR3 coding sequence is TGTGCCATCCCAGTGGGAACTGAAGCTTTCTTT. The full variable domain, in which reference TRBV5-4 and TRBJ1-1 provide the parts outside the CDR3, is ETGVTQSPTHLIKTRGQQVTLRCSSQSGHNTVSWYQQALGQGPQFIFQYYREEENGRGNFPPRFSGLQFPNYSSELNVNALELDDSALYLCAIPVGTEAFFGQGTRLTVV.

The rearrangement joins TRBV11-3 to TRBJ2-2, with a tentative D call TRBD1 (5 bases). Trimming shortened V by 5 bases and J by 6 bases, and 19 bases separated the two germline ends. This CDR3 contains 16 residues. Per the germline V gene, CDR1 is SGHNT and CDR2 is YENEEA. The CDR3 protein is CASSLRRQGAAGELFF. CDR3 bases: TGTGCCAGCAGCCTCCGACGCCAAGGGGCGGCCGGGGAGCTGTTTTTT.

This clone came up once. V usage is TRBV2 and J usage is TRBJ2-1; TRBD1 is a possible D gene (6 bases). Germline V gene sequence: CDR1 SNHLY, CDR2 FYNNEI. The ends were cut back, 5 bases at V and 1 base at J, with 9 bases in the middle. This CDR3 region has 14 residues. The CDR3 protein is CASSQQGSYNEQFF. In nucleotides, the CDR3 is TGTGCCAGCAGTCAACAGGGTTCCTACAATGAGCAGTTCTTC.

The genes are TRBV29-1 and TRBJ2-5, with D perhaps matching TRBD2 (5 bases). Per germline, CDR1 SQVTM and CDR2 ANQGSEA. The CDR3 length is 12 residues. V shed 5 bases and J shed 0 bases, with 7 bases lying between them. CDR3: CSVRRYQETQYF. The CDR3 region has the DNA TGCAGCGTTAGGAGGTACCAAGAGACCCAGTACTTC.